The 19 T cell receptor beta chains below all came from one sample that was sequenced in a study of T cell responses to AZD1222 COVID-19 vaccine. TCRdb keeps only in-frame clones here, not all; method: immunoSEQ multiplex PCR. The sample lists approximately 170,000 clones, more than 80% occurring once. This specimen consisted of peripheral blood, obtained on day 0 of AZD1222 vaccination. These receptors came from an adult in good health.

The rearrangement joins TRBV7-3 to TRBJ2-2; the D gene is possibly TRBD1 (6 bases). V gave up 6 bases and J gave up 1 base, with 24 bases separating them. The CDR3 is 19 amino acids. Germline CDR1 reads SGHTA; CDR2 reads FQGTGA. DNA for the CDR3: TGTGCCAGCAGTCAGGGGCTAGCCGGTGTCGTTCTGAACACCGGGGAGCTGTTTTTT. Amino acid sequence: CASSQGLAGVVLNTGELFF.

The CDR3 DNA reads as TGTGCCAGCAGCTTATCCCGACTAGCGGGCAACTCCTACAATGAGCAGTTCTTC. This gives the protein CASSLSRLAGNSYNEQFF. This chain links TRBV7-9 with TRBJ2-1; 10 bases match TRBD2. The CDR3 loop spans 18 amino acids. Germline values: CDR1 SEHNR, CDR2 FQNEAQ (reference sequence). V lost 2 bases and J lost 0; bases outside the gene matches: 7.

The chain recombines TRBV19 with TRBJ1-2; D unclear. V was clipped by 0 bases and J by 2 bases, with 13 bases between them. Germline CDR1 is LNHDA and CDR2 is SQIVND (reference sequence). The CDR3 spans 16 residues. The CDR3 DNA reads TGTGCCAGTAGTATAGAATACGTCGGAGTGAACTATGGCTACACCTTC. It yields the protein CASSIEYVGVNYGYTF.

The CDR3 region is CASSLSRGRVANEKLFF. CDR3 nucleotide sequence: TGTGCCAGCAGTTTATCTCGAGGCAGGGTCGCTAATGAAAAACTGTTTTTT. The chain joins TRBV27 to TRBJ1-4; tentatively, D is TRBD1 (5 bases). The V gene's germline CDR1 is MNHEY and CDR2 SMNVEV (reference sequence). Trimming cost V 0 bases and J 3 bases, with 14 bases left between them. This CDR3 spans 17 amino acids.

The V call is TRBV10-3, the J call TRBJ1-2; D ambiguous. CDR1 and CDR2 from the germline V gene are ENHRY and SYGVKD. There are 15 residues in the CDR3. The V end was cut by 0 bases, the J end by 2 bases, with 10 bases between. CDR3 coding DNA: TGTGCCATCAGTGAGTCTCCGGGAACAAACTATGGCTACACCTTC. Translation gives CAISESPGTNYGYTF.

The chain combines TRBV19 with TRBJ2-2; D gene unclear. The germline V gene has CDR1 LNHDA and CDR2 SQIVND (reference sequence). V was clipped by 7 bases and J by 8 bases, with 14 bases between them. The CDR3 consists of 13 residues. CDR3 in amino acids: CASTDTPPGELFF. The CDR3 DNA follows: TGTGCCAGTACCGATACCCCCCCGGGGGAGCTGTTTTTT. The complete variable domain, with remaining parts taken from reference TRBV19 and TRBJ2-2, reads DGGITQSPKYLFRKEGQNVTLSCEQNLNHDAMYWYRQDPGQGLRLIYYSQIVNDFQKGDIAEGYSVSREKKESFPLTVTSAQKNPTAFYLCASTDTPPGELFFGEGSRLTVL.

The rearrangement links TRBV11-3 to TRBJ1-1, with 11 bases that match TRBD1. There are 13 residues in the CDR3. J gave up 5 bases and V 6 bases, and 2 bases lay outside the gene matches. CDR1 and CDR2 from the germline V gene are SGHNT and YENEEA. CDR3 sequence: CASRGQGATEAFF. DNA of the CDR3: TGTGCCAGCAGAGGACAGGGGGCAACTGAAGCTTTCTTT.

This sequence joins TRBV10-3 and TRBJ2-5; D uncertain. CDR1 and CDR2 (germline): ENHRY, SYGVKD. Trimming removed 4 bases at V and 0 bases at J, with 9 bases between. The CDR3 extends over 14 amino acids. The CDR3 loop is CAISGAGDQETQYF. The CDR3 bases are TGTGCCATCAGTGGCGCAGGCGACCAAGAGACCCAGTACTTC.

The chain links TRBV7-3 to TRBJ2-1, with 9 bases matching TRBD1. Germline lookup yields CDR1 SGHTA and CDR2 FQGTGA. The CDR3 extends over 15 amino acids. V lost 4 bases and J lost 3; bases outside the gene matches: 4. The CDR3 here is CASSSQGAFYNEQFF. The CDR3 region has the DNA TGTGCCAGCAGCTCACAGGGGGCTTTCTACAATGAGCAGTTCTTC.

The CDR3 DNA sequence: TGTGCCAGCAGTGAAGTCCACAGTGGAAACACCATATATTTT. This gives the protein CASSEVHSGNTIYF. J is TRBJ1-3 and V is TRBV6-1; D gene ambiguous. This CDR3 has 14 residues. The V gene lost 1 base and the J gene lost 3 bases, with 7 bases spanning the gap. In germline, CDR1 is MNHNS, CDR2 SASEGT.

The chain recombines TRBV5-1 with TRBJ2-2, with D unresolved. The CDR3 has 14 amino acids. V was pared by 0 bases and J by 4 bases, with 7 bases between. Germline V lookup: CDR1 SGHRS, CDR2 YFSETQ. CDR3 DNA sequence: TGCGCCAGCAGCTTGGAGTTCCCCACCGGGGAGCTGTTTTTT. It yields the protein CASSLEFPTGELFF.

This clone was seen just once. The rearrangement uses TRBV16 and TRBJ1-5; D unclear. In germline, CDR1 is KGHSY, CDR2 FQNENV. V lost 4 bases and J lost 9, with 13 bases in between. The CDR3 extends over 13 amino acids. The CDR3 bases are TGTGCCAGCAGCCCGTCCCTCGTTCTGCCCCAGCATTTT. Translated: CASSPSLVLPQHF.

The CDR3 loop is CASRGLREIGNTIYF. The CDR3 region has the DNA TGTGCCAGCAGGGGATTAAGAGAGATTGGAAACACCATATATTTT. The chain couples TRBV7-6 to TRBJ1-3, with D unresolved. V was cut by 6 bases and J by 3 bases, with 15 bases left in between. The germline V gene has CDR1 SGHVS and CDR2 FNYEAQ. The CDR3 runs 15 residues.

V and J are TRBV6-5 and TRBJ2-2; maybe TRBD1 (6 bases). With 6 bases removed from V and 4 bases from J, the gap between germline ends came to 15 bases. This CDR3 spans 15 amino acids. CDR1 is MNHEY and CDR2 is SVGAGI in the germline V gene. The CDR3 region is CASRTPNRVTGELFF. CDR3 in DNA: TGTGCCAGCAGGACCCCGAACAGGGTCACCGGGGAGCTGTTTTTT.

This sequence joins TRBV6-5 and TRBJ1-1; TRBD1 might be the D (5 bases). The CDR3 runs 14 residues. In germline, CDR1 is MNHEY, CDR2 SVGAGI. V was trimmed by 4 bases and J by 0 bases, leaving 9 bases between them. The CDR3 nucleotides read TGTGCCAGCAGTTTCTCAGGGCTGAACACTGAAGCTTTCTTT. This gives the protein CASSFSGLNTEAFF.

This clone was recorded a few times. V and J are TRBV6-1 and TRBJ1-6; D might be TRBD1 (6 bases). CDR1 is MNHNS, CDR2 SASEGT, per germline. V shed 3 bases and J shed 9 bases, with 9 bases lying between them. The CDR3 sequence is 13 residues long. The CDR3 loop reads CASSDQQGSPLHF. For the CDR3, the DNA is TGTGCCAGCAGTGATCAACAGGGTTCACCCCTCCACTTT.

The rearrangement uses TRBV24-1 and TRBJ2-5, with D tentatively TRBD1 (6 bases). The CDR3 is 15 amino acids. From germline, CDR1 is KGHDR and CDR2 SFDVKD. V gave up 4 bases and J gave up 2 bases, with 13 bases separating them. The CDR3 is CATSEETGYQETQYF. CDR3 in DNA: TGTGCCACCAGTGAGGAAACAGGGTATCAAGAGACCCAGTACTTC.

This chain connects TRBV3-1 (or the pseudogene TRBV3-2) to TRBJ1-2; tentatively, D is TRBD1 (5 bases). Looked up from germline, CDR1 is LGHDT and CDR2 is YNNKEL (reference sequence). Trimming removed 3 bases at V and 2 bases at J, with 10 bases between. The CDR3 contains 14 residues. The CDR3 region is CASSQNAGNYGYTF. CDR3 DNA sequence: TGTGCCAGCAGCCAGAACGCAGGGAACTATGGCTACACCTTC.

The chain uses TRBV23-1 and TRBJ2-1; 11 bases are a match to TRBD1. TRBV23-1 is an open reading frame whose function is uncertain. The CDR3 covers 17 residues. J was trimmed by 6 bases and V by 1 base; bases with no gene match: 8. The CDR3 loop is CASSQCRTGGSPNEQFF. The CDR3, as DNA: TGCGCCAGCAGTCAATGCCGGACAGGGGGCAGCCCCAATGAGCAGTTCTTC.